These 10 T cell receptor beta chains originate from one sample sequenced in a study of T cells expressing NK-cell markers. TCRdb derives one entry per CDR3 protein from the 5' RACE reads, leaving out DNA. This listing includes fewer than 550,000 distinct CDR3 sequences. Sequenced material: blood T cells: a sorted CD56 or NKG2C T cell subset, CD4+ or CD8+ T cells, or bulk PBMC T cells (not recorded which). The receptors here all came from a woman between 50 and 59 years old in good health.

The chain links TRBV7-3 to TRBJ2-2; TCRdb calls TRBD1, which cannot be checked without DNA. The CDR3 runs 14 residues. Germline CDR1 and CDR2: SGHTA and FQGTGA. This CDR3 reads CASSSWTGTGELFF.

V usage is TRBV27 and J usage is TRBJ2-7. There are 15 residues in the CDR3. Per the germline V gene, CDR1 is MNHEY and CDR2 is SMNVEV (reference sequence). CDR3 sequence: CASSEVSGSSYEQYF.

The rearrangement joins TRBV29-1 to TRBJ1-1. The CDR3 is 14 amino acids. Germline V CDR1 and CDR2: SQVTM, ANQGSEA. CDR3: CSVDGGSRNTEAFF. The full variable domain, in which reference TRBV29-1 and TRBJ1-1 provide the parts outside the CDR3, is SAVISQKPSRDICQRGTSLTIQCQVDSQVTMMFWYRQQPGQSLTLIATANQGSEATYESGFVIDKFPISRPNLTFSTLTVSNMSPEDSSIYLCSVDGGSRNTEAFFGQGTRLTVV.

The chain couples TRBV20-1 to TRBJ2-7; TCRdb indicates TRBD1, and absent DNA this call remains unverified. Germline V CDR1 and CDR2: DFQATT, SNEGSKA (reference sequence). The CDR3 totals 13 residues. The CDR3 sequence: CSALSLDRDEQYF.

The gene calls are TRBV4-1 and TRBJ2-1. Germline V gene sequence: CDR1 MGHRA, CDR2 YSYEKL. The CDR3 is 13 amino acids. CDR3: CASSQARRNEQFF.

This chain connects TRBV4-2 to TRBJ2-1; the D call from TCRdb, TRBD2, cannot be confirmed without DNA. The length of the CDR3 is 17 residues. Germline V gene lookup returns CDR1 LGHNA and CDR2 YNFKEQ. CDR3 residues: CASSQATSGGVWNEQFF.

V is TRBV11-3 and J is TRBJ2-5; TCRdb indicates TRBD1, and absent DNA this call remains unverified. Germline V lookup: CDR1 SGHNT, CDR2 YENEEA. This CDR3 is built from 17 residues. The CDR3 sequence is CASSTPWGRPLVETQYF.

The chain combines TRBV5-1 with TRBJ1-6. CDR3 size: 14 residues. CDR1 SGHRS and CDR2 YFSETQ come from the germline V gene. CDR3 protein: CASSLFTEISPLHF.

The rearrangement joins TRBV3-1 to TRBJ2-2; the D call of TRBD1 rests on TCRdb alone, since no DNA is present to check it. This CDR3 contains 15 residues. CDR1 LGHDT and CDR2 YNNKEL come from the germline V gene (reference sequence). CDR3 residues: CASSPPGPMGGELFF. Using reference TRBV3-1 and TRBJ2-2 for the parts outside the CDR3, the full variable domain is DTAVSQTPKYLVTQMGNDKSIKCEQNLGHDTMYWYKQDSKKFLKIMFSYNNKELIINETVPNRFSPKSPDKAHLNLHINSLELGDSAVYFCASSPPGPMGGELFFGEGSRLTVL.

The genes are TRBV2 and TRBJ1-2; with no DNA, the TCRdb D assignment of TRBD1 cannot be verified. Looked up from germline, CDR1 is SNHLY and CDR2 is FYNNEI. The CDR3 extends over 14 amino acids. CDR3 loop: CASSVDRGDYGYTF.